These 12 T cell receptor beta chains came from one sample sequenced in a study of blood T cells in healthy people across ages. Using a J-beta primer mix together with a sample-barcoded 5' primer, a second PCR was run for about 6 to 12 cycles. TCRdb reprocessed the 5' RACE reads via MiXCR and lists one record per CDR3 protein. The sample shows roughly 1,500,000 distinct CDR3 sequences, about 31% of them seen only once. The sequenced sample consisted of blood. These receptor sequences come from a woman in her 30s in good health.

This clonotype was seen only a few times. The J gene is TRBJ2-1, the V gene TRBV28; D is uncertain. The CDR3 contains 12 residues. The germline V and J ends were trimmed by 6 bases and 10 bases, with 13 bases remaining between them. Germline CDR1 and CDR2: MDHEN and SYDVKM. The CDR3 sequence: CASSLIFYEQFF. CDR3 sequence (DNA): TGTGCCAGCAGCCTTATTTTTTACGAGCAGTTCTTC. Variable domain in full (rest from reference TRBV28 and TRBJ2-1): DVKVTQSSRYLVKRTGEKVFLECVQDMDHENMFWYRQDPGLGLRLIYFSYDVKMKEKGDIPEGYSVSREKKERFSLILESASTNQTSMYLCASSLIFYEQFFGPGTRLTVL.

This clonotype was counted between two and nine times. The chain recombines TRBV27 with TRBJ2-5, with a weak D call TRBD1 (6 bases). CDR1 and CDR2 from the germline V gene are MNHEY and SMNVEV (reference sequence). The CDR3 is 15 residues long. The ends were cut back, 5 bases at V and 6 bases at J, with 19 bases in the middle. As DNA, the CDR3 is TGTGCCAGCAGTCGGGACACCGGCTTGGTACAGACCCAGTACTTC. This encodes CASSRDTGLVQTQYF.

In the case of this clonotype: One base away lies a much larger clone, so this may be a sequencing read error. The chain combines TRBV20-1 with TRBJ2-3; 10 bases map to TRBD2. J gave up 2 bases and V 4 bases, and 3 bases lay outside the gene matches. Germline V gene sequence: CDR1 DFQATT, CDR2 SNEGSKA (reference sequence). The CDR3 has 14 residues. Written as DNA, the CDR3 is TGCAGTGCTACGAGCGGGAGGGTCACAGATACGCAGTATTTT. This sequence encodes CSATSGRVTDTQYF.

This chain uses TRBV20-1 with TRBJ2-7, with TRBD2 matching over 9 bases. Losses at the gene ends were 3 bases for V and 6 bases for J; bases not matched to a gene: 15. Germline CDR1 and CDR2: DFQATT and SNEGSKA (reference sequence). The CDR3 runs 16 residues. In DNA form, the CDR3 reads TGCAGTGCTAGGTCTCTAGCGGGGTATTTGCAGGGCGAGCAGTACTTC. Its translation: CSARSLAGYLQGEQYF.

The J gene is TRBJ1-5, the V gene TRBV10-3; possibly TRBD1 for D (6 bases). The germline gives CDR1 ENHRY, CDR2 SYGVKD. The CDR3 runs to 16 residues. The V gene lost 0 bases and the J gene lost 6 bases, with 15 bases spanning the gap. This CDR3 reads CAISESRGGFGQPQHF. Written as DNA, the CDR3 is TGTGCCATCAGTGAGTCTAGGGGGGGCTTTGGTCAGCCCCAGCATTTT.

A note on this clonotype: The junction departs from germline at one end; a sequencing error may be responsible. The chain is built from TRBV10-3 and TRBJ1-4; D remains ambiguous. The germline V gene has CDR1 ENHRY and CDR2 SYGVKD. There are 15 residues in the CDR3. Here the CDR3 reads CAISEGGATNERLFF. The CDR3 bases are TGTGCCATCAGTGAGGGTGGCGCAACTAATGAAAGACTGTTTTTT.

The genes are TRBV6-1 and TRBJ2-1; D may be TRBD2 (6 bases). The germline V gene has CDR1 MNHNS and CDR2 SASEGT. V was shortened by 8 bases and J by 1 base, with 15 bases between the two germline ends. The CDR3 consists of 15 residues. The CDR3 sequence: CASAGQGGSYNEQFF. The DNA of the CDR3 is TGTGCCAGCGCGGGGCAGGGCGGTTCCTACAATGAGCAGTTCTTC.

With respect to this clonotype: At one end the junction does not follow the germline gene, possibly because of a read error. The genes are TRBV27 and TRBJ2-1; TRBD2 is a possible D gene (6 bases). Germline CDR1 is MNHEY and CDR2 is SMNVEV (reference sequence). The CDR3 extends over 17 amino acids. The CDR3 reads CAGSFAGKGYTYNEQFF. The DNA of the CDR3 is TGTGCCGGCAGTTTTGCGGGAAAGGGCTATACCTACAATGAGCAGTTCTTC.

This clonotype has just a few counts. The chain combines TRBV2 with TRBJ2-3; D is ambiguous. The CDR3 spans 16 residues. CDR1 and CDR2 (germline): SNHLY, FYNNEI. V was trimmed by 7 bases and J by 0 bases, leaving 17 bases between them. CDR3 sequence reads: CASKENGGTSTDTQYF. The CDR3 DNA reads TGTGCCAGCAAGGAGAATGGCGGTACTAGCACAGATACGCAGTATTTT.

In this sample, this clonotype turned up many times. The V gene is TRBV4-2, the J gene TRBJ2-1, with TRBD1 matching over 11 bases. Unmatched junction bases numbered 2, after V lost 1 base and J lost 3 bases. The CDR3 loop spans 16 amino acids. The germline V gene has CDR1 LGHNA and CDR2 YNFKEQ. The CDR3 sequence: CASSQAGTGGYNEQFF. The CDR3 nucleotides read TGTGCCAGCAGCCAAGCCGGGACAGGGGGCTACAATGAGCAGTTCTTC.

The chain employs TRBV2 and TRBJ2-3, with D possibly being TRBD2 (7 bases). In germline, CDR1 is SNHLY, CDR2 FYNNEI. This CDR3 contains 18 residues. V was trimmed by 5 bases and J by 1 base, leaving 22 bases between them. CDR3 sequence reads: CASSSQLVRGAGTDTQYF. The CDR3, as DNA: TGTGCCAGCAGTTCCCAACTCGTACGGGGGGCGGGCACAGATACGCAGTATTTT.

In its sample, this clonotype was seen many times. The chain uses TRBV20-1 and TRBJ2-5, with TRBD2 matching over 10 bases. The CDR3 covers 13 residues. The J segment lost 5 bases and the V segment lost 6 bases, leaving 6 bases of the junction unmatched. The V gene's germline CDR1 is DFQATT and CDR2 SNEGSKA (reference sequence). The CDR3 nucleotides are TGCAGTGCCACTTTTAGCGGGGGGGAGACCCAGTACTTC. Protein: CSATFSGGETQYF.